In this sample, the clone carrying this T cell receptor (beta chain) turned up a few times. TCRdb re-called the RT-PCR reads with MiXCR, one entry per CDR3 protein. The sample has 70,000 to 95,000 distinct CDR3 sequences, around 5% seen once; the top ten hold about 2.5%. These data originate in a study of patients and donors after allogeneic stem cell transplantation. The V gene's germline CDR1 is MDHEN and CDR2 SYDVKM. CDR3 length: 16 amino acids. V lost 8 bases, J lost 1 base, and 15 bases lay in between. The source material was blood, either unsorted or a sorted T cell fraction (not recorded which). The receptor was isolated from a human donor who was either an allogeneic HSCT recipient or a stem cell or donor lymphocyte infusion donor (not recorded which). It is not recorded whose cells these are; they may come from a transplant donor. The V gene is TRBV28, the J gene TRBJ2-6; possibly TRBD1 for D (5 bases). The chain's CDR3 is CASAFLQGSGANVLTF. The CDR3 DNA follows: TGTGCCAGCGCGTTTCTGCAGGGTTCTGGGGCCAACGTCCTGACTTTC.